These 22 T cell receptor beta chains were all obtained from the same sample, sequenced in a study of CD8+ T cells in alopecia areata. TCR sequencing used cDNA made by reverse transcription of extracted RNA. Produced via immunoSEQ multiplex PCR; TCRdb's table is partial and in-frame only. The sample holds 150,000 or so clones, about two thirds seen once. Treatment specified: oral pan-JAK inhibitor, 5-10 mg twice daily. Sequencing used CD4+ T cells sorted from blood, obtained at week 4, from a patient treated with tofacitinib. These receptors were taken from a human donor with alopecia areata.

The chain couples TRBV6-1 to TRBJ2-6, with D uncertain. CDR3 length equals 15 residues. The V end was cut by 2 bases, the J end by 0 bases, with 5 bases between. Looked up from germline, CDR1 is MNHNS and CDR2 is SASEGT. This chain's CDR3 is CASSEQNSGANVLTF. The CDR3 DNA reads TGTGCCAGCAGTGAACAGAACTCTGGGGCCAACGTCCTGACTTTC.

This clone occurred once. V usage is TRBV5-1 and J usage is TRBJ1-1; TRBD1 is a possible D gene (6 bases). CDR1 SGHRS and CDR2 YFSETQ come from the germline V gene. This CDR3 is built from 14 residues. The V end lost 7 bases, the J end lost 5 bases, and 18 bases lay between the germline ends. This chain's CDR3 is CASGLQGLGTEAFF. Here the CDR3 DNA reads TGCGCCAGCGGATTACAGGGTCTGGGAACTGAAGCTTTCTTT.

For this clone: One junction end does not reproduce the germline sequence, and a read error may be involved. The chain has TRBV5-1 and TRBJ1-2, with unresolved D. Germline V lookup: CDR1 SGHRS, CDR2 YFSETQ. The CDR3 spans 15 residues. Here the CDR3 DNA reads TGTGCCAGCAGCCGTACCCTGACATTCAACTATGGCTACACCTTC. Translated, it gives CASSRTLTFNYGYTF.

This clone has just one count. The chain recombines TRBV2 with TRBJ2-1; D is undetermined. The CDR3 length is 11 residues. Trimming removed 4 bases at V and 5 bases at J, with 3 bases between. Germline CDR1 reads SNHLY; CDR2 reads FYNNEI. The CDR3 loop reads CASSVNNEQFF. Here the CDR3 DNA reads TGTGCCAGCAGTGTTAACAATGAGCAGTTCTTC.

V gene TRBV9 combines with J gene TRBJ1-1; D is unresolved. This CDR3 has 15 residues. Germline V gene data show CDR1 as SGDLS and CDR2 as YYNGEE. V was cut by 1 base and J by 2 bases, with 12 bases left in between. CDR3: CASSVKGDGNTEAFF. DNA for the CDR3: TGTGCCAGCAGCGTAAAGGGAGACGGAAACACTGAAGCTTTCTTT.

The chain uses TRBV2 and TRBJ2-7, with D hard to call. V lost 4 bases, J lost 6 bases, and 7 bases lay in between. Germline V gene data show CDR1 as SNHLY and CDR2 as FYNNEI. This CDR3 contains 11 residues. CDR3 amino acids: CASSAVLEQYF. The CDR3 DNA is TGTGCCAGCAGTGCAGTCCTCGAGCAGTACTTC.

V usage is TRBV19 and J usage is TRBJ2-4, with 9 bases that match TRBD2. J lost 1 base, V lost 3 bases, and 10 bases had no gene match. Germline V gives CDR1 LNHDA, CDR2 SQIVND (reference sequence). The CDR3 covers 18 residues. CDR3 bases: TGTGCCAGTAGTATTGTGACTAGCGGACCTGGGGCCAAAAACATTCAGTACTTC. Encoded protein: CASSIVTSGPGAKNIQYF.

This clone was recorded only once. In nucleotides, the CDR3 is TGTGCTAGTGGTTTGGCAACAGGGAGAGGCTACGAGCAGTACTTC. Translated: CASGLATGRGYEQYF. The chain recombines TRBV12-5 with TRBJ2-7, with a tentative D call TRBD1 (6 bases). Germline V gene lookup returns CDR1 LGHNT and CDR2 FRNRAP. The CDR3 covers 15 residues. V lost 1 base and J lost 3, with 13 bases in between.

This chain connects TRBV5-1 to TRBJ2-5; no clear D. This CDR3 contains 14 residues. Germline V gene sequence: CDR1 SGHRS, CDR2 YFSETQ. V was shortened by 0 bases and J by 2 bases, with 8 bases between the two germline ends. CDR3 in DNA: TGCGCCAGCAGCTTGGTCGGCAGTCAAGAGACCCAGTACTTC. Encoded protein: CASSLVGSQETQYF. The whole variable domain, filled in from reference TRBV5-1 and TRBJ2-5, reads KAGVTQTPRYLIKTRGQQVTLSCSPISGHRSVSWYQQTPGQGLQFLFEYFSETQRNKGNFPGRFSGRQFSNSRSEMNVSTLELGDSALYLCASSLVGSQETQYFGPGTRLLVL.

This rearrangement joins TRBV27 to TRBJ1-6; a possible D gene is TRBD1 (5 bases). Germline V gene data show CDR1 as MNHEY and CDR2 as SMNVEV (reference sequence). The V and J ends lost 5 bases and 7 bases respectively, with 18 bases between them. The CDR3 covers 16 residues. The CDR3 here is CASSLHPTAANSPLHF. The CDR3 nucleotides read TGTGCCAGCAGTCTCCATCCGACAGCAGCAAATTCACCCCTCCACTTT.

The chain combines TRBV5-1 with TRBJ1-2, with a possible D match to TRBD1 (5 bases). Germline CDR1 reads SGHRS; CDR2 reads YFSETQ. V was shortened by 4 bases and J by 1 base, with 8 bases between the two germline ends. The CDR3 is made up of 13 amino acids. CDR3 amino acids: CASSETVNYGYTF. CDR3 sequence (DNA): TGCGCCAGCAGCGAGACAGTTAACTATGGCTACACCTTC.

This sequence joins TRBV25-1 and TRBJ1-2; D perhaps matches TRBD1 (6 bases). Per the germline V gene, CDR1 is MGHDK and CDR2 is SYGVNS. There are 11 residues in the CDR3. The ends were cut back, 6 bases at V and 5 bases at J, with 7 bases in the middle. CDR3 nucleotide sequence: TGTGCCAGCAGAACAGGGTATGGCTACACCTTC. This translates into CASRTGYGYTF.

The chain joins TRBV4-3 to TRBJ1-4; 11 positions match TRBD1. The CDR3 is 15 amino acids. V gave up 0 bases and J gave up 7 bases; unmatched junction bases: 1. Germline V gene data show CDR1 as LGHNA and CDR2 as YSLEER. The CDR3: CASSQEGTGGEKLFF. CDR3 nucleotide sequence: TGCGCCAGCAGCCAAGAGGGGACAGGGGGTGAAAAACTGTTTTTT.

This rearrangement joins TRBV23-1 to TRBJ2-7, with 10 bases lining up with TRBD1. TRBV23-1 is assigned to the ORF class and has an uncertain function. Unmatched junction bases numbered 7, after V lost 3 bases and J lost 2 bases. This CDR3 is built from 16 residues. CDR3 sequence (DNA): TGCGCCAGCAGTCACCTTGGGACAGGGGCCCCCTACGAGCAGTACTTC. Its protein product is CASSHLGTGAPYEQYF.

The chain has TRBV29-1 and TRBJ1-4; D is unresolved. Germline V lookup: CDR1 SQVTM, CDR2 ANQGSEA. V was pared by 5 bases and J by 0 bases, with 10 bases between. The CDR3 extends over 14 amino acids. The CDR3 DNA follows: TGCAGCGTTTTAGAAACGGCAACTAATGAAAAACTGTTTTTT. Its translation is CSVLETATNEKLFF.

This clone appeared once. The J gene is TRBJ1-2, the V gene TRBV15, with TRBD1 identical over 9 bases. CDR1 is LNHNV and CDR2 is YYDKDF in the germline V gene (reference sequence). Trimming cost V 3 bases and J 4 bases; bases outside gene matches: 3. This CDR3 is 14 amino acids long. The CDR3 spells CATSSGTGRYGYTF. DNA for the CDR3: TGTGCCACCAGCAGCGGGACAGGGCGCTATGGCTACACCTTC. The full variable domain, its missing parts supplied by reference TRBV15 and TRBJ1-2, is DAMVIQNPRYQVTQFGKPVTLSCSQTLNHNVMYWYQQKSSQAPKLLFHYYDKDFNNEADTPDNFQSRRPNTSFCFLDIRSPGLGDTAMYLCATSSGTGRYGYTFGSGTRLTVV.

V gene TRBV5-6 combines with J gene TRBJ1-2; no reliable D call. The CDR3 covers 15 residues. V lost 0 bases and J 5 bases, leaving 14 bases between the germline ends. CDR1 is SGHDT, CDR2 YYEEEE, per germline. This chain's CDR3 is CASSLAGELRYGYTF. DNA of the CDR3: TGTGCCAGCAGCTTGGCGGGCGAATTGAGGTATGGCTACACCTTC.

The rearrangement uses TRBV29-1 and TRBJ1-3; maybe TRBD1 (5 bases). From germline, CDR1 is SQVTM and CDR2 ANQGSEA. Deletions cut 4 bases from V and 2 bases from J, with 9 bases between. The length of the CDR3 is 13 residues. In DNA form, the CDR3 reads TGCAGCGTTGGGGGGGTTGCTGGAAACACCATATATTTT. Amino acids: CSVGGVAGNTIYF.

The chain recombines TRBV2 with TRBJ2-5; TRBD2 matches 11 bases. The CDR3 totals 14 residues. V was pared by 4 bases and J by 6 bases, with 4 bases of the junction left unmatched. Germline CDR1 reads SNHLY; CDR2 reads FYNNEI. CDR3 sequence (DNA): TGTGCCAGCAGTGTTAGCGGGGGGGCAAAGACCCAGTACTTC. Translated: CASSVSGGAKTQYF. Full variable domain (outside the CDR3, taken from reference TRBV2 and TRBJ2-5): EPEVTQTPSHQVTQMGQEVILRCVPISNHLYFYWYRQILGQKVEFLVSFYNNEISEKSEIFDDQFSVERPDGSNFTLKIRSTKLEDSAMYFCASSVSGGAKTQYFGPGTRLLVL.

This clone came up a few times. V gene TRBV6-6 combines with J gene TRBJ1-1; no clear D. The CDR3 has 12 amino acids. V lost 2 bases and J lost 1, with 2 bases in between. Germline V gene lookup returns CDR1 MNHNY and CDR2 SVGAGI (reference sequence). The CDR3 region has the DNA TGTGCCAGCAGTTACCCGAACACTGAAGCTTTCTTT. It translates to CASSYPNTEAFF.

This chain joins TRBV7-2 and TRBJ1-5; TRBD1 agrees at 12 bases. V was clipped by 5 bases and J by 6 bases; unmatched bases: 5. Germline CDR1 and CDR2: SGHTA and FQGNSA. The CDR3 loop spans 15 amino acids. CDR3 sequence (DNA): TGTGCCAGCAGCATGGGACAGGGGGCAGGTCAGCCCCAGCATTTT. Its translation is CASSMGQGAGQPQHF.

The V gene is TRBV5-1, the J gene TRBJ2-3; no clear D. The CDR3 runs 16 residues. CDR1 and CDR2 from the germline V gene are SGHRS and YFSETQ. Trimming pared 4 bases from V and 0 bases from J, leaving 15 bases between. The CDR3 reads CASSPDLPRSTDTQYF. CDR3 coding DNA: TGCGCCAGCAGCCCGGACCTACCGAGAAGCACAGATACGCAGTATTTT.